This T cell receptor (beta chain) is drawn from a study of blood T cell repertoires in COVID-19. CDR1 ENHRY and CDR2 SYGVKD come from the germline V gene. V lost 6 bases and J lost 2; bases outside the gene matches: 4. This CDR3 contains 14 residues. Original analysis: Cell counts per sample came from amplifying reference gene primers. Method: immunoSEQ multiplex PCR; TCRdb's copy keeps in-frame clones and lacks some. The DNA gave D and trimming, while V, J and clone size come from that table. The data contain more than 3,000 clones, roughly 70% of them seen just once; the ten biggest clones take up roughly two fifths.

The sequenced material came from peripheral blood. The chain combines TRBV10-3 with TRBJ2-7; 10 positions match TRBD2. This TCR was sampled from a human donor in a cohort sampled during active COVID-19. CDR3 loop: CAIRASGGAYEQYF. In DNA form, the CDR3 reads TGTGCCATCAGAGCTAGCGGGGGAGCCTACGAGCAGTACTTC.